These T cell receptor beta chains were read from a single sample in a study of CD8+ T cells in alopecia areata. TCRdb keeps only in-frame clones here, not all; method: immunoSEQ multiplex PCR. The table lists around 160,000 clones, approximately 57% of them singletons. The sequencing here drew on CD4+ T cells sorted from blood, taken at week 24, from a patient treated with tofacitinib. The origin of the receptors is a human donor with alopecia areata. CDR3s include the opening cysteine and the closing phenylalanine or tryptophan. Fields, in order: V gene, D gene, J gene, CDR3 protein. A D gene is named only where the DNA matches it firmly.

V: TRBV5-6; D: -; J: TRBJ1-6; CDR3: CASSLSADSPLHF
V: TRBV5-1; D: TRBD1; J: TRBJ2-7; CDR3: CASSWDRSYEQYF
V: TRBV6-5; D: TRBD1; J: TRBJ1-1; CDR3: CASSYPITTGGRAFF
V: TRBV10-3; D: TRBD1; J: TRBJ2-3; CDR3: CAISWDRGGTDTQYF
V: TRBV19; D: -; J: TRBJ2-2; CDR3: CARPGLEAGELFF
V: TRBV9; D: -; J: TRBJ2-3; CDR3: CASSDQRGSTDTQYF
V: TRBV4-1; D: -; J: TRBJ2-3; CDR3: CASSQTPIRDTQYF
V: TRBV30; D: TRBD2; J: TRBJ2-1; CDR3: CAWSGPLAGGLGQFF
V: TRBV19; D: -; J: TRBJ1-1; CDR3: CASSMGEPTEAFF
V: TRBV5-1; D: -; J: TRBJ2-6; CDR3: CASSTKPTGSGANVLTF
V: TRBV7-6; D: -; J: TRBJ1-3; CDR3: CASSLGGFSGNTIYF
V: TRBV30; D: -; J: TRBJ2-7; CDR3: CAWSRTKSSYEQYF
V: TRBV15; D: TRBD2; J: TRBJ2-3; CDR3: CATSRDRLAIQYF
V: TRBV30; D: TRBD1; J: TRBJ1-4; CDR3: CAWSVQYRRTGSNGEKLFF
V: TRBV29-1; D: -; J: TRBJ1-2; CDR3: CSVADSYYGYTF
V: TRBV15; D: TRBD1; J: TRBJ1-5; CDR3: CATSRDQGGSPNQPQHF
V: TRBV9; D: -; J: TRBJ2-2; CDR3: CASSVSSSGELFF
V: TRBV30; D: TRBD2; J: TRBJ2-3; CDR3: CAWSRTSGGGTDTQYF
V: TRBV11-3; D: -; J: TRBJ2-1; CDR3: CATGASYNEQFF
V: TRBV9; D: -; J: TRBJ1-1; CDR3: CASSVGENTEAFF
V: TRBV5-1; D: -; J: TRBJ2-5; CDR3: CASGMGSQETQYF
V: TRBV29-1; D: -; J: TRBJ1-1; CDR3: CSVPSPKGTEAFF
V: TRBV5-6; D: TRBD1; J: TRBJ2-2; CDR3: CASSSDRAYGELFF
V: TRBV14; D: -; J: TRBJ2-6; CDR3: CASSQSRDSGANVLTF
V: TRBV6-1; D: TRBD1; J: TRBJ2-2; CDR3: CASSTGGGNGELFF
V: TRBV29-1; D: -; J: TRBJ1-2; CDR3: CSVYGTAYGYTF
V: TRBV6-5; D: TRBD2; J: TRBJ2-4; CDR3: CASSYSPSGGPGRYF
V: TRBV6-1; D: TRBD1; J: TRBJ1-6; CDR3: CASRAGTEVSPLHF
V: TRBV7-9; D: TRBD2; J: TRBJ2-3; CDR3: CASSQAGGTDTQYF
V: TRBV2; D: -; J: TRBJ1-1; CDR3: CASRTANTEAFF
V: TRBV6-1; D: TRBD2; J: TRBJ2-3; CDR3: CASSPGGPEDTQYF
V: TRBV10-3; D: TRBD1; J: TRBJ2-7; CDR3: CAISPPDRAPVF
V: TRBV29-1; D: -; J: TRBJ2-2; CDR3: CSARTINTGELFF
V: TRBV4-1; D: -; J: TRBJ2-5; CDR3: CASSRQPQETQYF
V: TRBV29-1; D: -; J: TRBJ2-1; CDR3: CSVEADSNEQFF
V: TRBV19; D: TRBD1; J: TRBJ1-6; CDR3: CASRPRQGLIDSPLHF
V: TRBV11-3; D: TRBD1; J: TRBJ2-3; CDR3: CACSDRGHLNTQYF
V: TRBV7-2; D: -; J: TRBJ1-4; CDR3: CASSRRTATNEKLFF
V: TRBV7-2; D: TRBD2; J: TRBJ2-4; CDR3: CASSLIRSGRSAKNIQYF
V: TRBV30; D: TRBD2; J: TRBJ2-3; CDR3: CAWRGLAPDTQYF
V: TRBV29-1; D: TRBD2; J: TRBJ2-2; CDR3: CSVRDITSGNTGELFF
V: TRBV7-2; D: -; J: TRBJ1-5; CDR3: CASSYGDQPQHF
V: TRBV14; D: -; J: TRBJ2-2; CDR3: CASSKGITGELFF
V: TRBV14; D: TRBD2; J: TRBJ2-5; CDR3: CASSQALADTETQYF
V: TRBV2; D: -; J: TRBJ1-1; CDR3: CASSEQGMNTEAFF
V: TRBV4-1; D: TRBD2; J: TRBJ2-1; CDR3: CASSQDFGPRLAAKYNEQFF
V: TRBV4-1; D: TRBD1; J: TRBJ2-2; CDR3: CASSQVVRGTEYTGELFF
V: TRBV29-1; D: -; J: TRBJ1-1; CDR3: CSVDVSSTEAFF
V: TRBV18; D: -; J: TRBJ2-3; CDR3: CASSPVDYTQYF
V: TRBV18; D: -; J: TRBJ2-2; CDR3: CASSVNRGPAANTGELFF
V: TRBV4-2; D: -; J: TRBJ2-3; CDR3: CASSQDPGGITDTQYF
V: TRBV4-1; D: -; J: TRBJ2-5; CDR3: CASSQEKILQETQYF
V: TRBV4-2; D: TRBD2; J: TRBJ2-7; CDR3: CASSQSLAGGPRQYF
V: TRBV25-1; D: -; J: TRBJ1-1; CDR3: CASSEGNTEAFF
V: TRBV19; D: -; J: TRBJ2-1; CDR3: CASSRTTEQFF
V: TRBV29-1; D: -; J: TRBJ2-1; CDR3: CSVGHVLVYNEQFF
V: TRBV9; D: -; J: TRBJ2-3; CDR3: CASSVEGWGTDTQYF